This passage covers 10 T cell receptor beta chains from one sample sequenced in a study of cytomegalovirus exposure and HLA in healthy donors. 60 Vbeta and 13 Jbeta primers were used in PCR. Method: immunoSEQ multiplex PCR; TCRdb's copy keeps in-frame clones and lacks some. In the table there are over 150,000 clones, roughly 80% of which are singletons. Sequences were obtained from PBMCs. These receptors were collected from a man aged 25 to 45 in good health and CMV-seronegative.

V gene TRBV19 combines with J gene TRBJ2-1, with 11 nucleotides matching TRBD2. The ends lost 7 bases at V and 6 bases at J; junction bases unmatched: 5. CDR1 is LNHDA and CDR2 is SQIVND in the germline V gene (reference sequence). The CDR3 sequence is 14 residues long. The DNA for the CDR3 is TGTGCCAGTAATGGCCTAGCGGGAGGCAATGAGCAGTTCTTC. Translation: CASNGLAGGNEQFF.

V and J are TRBV11-3 and TRBJ2-2; a possible D gene is TRBD2 (5 bases). Germline values: CDR1 SGHNT, CDR2 YENEEA. Trimming removed 5 bases at V and 1 base at J, with 14 bases between. The length of the CDR3 is 16 residues. The CDR3 is CASSNHRTVNTGELFF. The CDR3 DNA reads TGTGCCAGCAGCAACCACCGGACTGTGAACACCGGGGAGCTGTTTTTT. The entire variable domain, with the rest obtained from reference TRBV11-3 and TRBJ2-2, is as follows: EAGVVQSPRYKIIEKKQPVAFWCNPISGHNTLYWYLQNLGQGPELLIRYENEEAVDDSQLPKDRFSAERLKGVDSTLKIQPAELGDSAVYLCASSNHRTVNTGELFFGEGSRLTVL.

The chain joins TRBV30 to TRBJ1-1; D gene uncertain. The CDR3 is 12 residues long. CDR1 and CDR2 (germline): GTSNPN, SVGIG (reference sequence). Trimming shortened V by 0 bases and J by 5 bases, and 7 bases separated the two germline ends. Written as DNA, the CDR3 is TGTGCCTGGAGTGTACGAGGTACTGAAGCTTTCTTT. It specifies CAWSVRGTEAFF.

This chain uses TRBV4-1 with TRBJ2-2, with TRBD1 matching over 9 bases. V gave up 4 bases and J gave up 4 bases; unmatched junction bases: 10. There are 17 residues in the CDR3. Germline V gene data show CDR1 as MGHRA and CDR2 as YSYEKL. CDR3 coding DNA: TGCGCCAGCAGCCCCGGTGAGGGACAGGGCTTCACCGGGGAGCTGTTTTTT. It specifies CASSPGEGQGFTGELFF.

J is TRBJ2-7 and V is TRBV19; the match to TRBD1 covers 8 bases. Losses at the gene ends were 5 bases for V and 0 bases for J; bases not matched to a gene: 3. Looked up from germline, CDR1 is LNHDA and CDR2 is SQIVND (reference sequence). There are 14 residues in the CDR3. CDR3 nucleotide sequence: TGTGCCAGTAGTGGGACAGGTAACTCCTACGAGCAGTACTTC. Translating gives CASSGTGNSYEQYF.

V gene TRBV5-1 combines with J gene TRBJ2-7; 9 nucleotides agree with TRBD2. Germline CDR1 reads SGHRS; CDR2 reads YFSETQ. The V segment lost 4 bases and the J segment 1 base; nucleotides outside the gene matches: 6. The CDR3 runs 15 residues. In nucleotides, the CDR3 is TGCGCCAGCAGCCGTAGCGGGAGAGCTTCCTACGAGCAGTACTTC. It translates to CASSRSGRASYEQYF.

The chain recombines TRBV6-1 with TRBJ2-7, with D tentatively TRBD1 (5 bases). The CDR3 runs 13 residues. The germline V gene encodes CDR1 MNHNS and CDR2 SASEGT. Trimming removed 5 bases at V and 2 bases at J, with 10 bases between. The CDR3 spells CASSPGPTYEQYF. The CDR3 DNA reads TGTGCCAGCAGTCCAGGGCCAACCTACGAGCAGTACTTC.

This clone occurred a few times. V and J are TRBV6-5 and TRBJ1-1; D uncertain. CDR3 length: 11 amino acids. The V end was cut by 6 bases, the J end by 3 bases, with 5 bases between. Germline V lookup: CDR1 MNHEY, CDR2 SVGAGI. DNA for the CDR3: TGTGCCAGCAGCGCAGACACTGAAGCTTTCTTT. Residues: CASSADTEAFF.

V usage is TRBV7-3 and J usage is TRBJ2-1; 8 bases line up with TRBD2. V dropped 2 bases and J dropped 10; count of bases not matched to a gene: 7. Germline V gives CDR1 SGHTA, CDR2 FQGTGA. This CDR3 has 14 residues. CDR3 coding DNA: TGTGCCAGCAGCTTAGCGGGAGGTCGCGGGGAGCAGTTCTTC. Its protein product is CASSLAGGRGEQFF.

The chain is built from TRBV7-3 and TRBJ1-5; D call uncertain. There are 13 residues in the CDR3. From germline, CDR1 is SGHTA and CDR2 FQGTGA. Trimming left V 1 base short and J 4 bases short, with 5 bases between. CDR3 bases: TGTGCCAGCAGCTTAAGGCAGAATCAGCCCCAGCATTTT. Encoded protein: CASSLRQNQPQHF.